A single sample gave rise to the 22 T cell receptor beta chains below, sequenced in a study of T cells in Graves' hyperthyroidism and ophthalmopathy. The CDR3 regions of TCR beta were amplified from RNA transcripts. HTBI primers were the set used in a first-round RT-PCR of the TCR CDR3. TCRdb called the multiplex PCR reads again in MiXCR, with one record for every CDR3 protein. Among 200,000 to 250,000 distinct CDR3 sequences, around 25% were seen once, and the ten largest hold about a third. The sample was blood. All receptors come from a woman aged 40 to 50 with Graves' ophthalmopathy.

This clonotype was detected ten times or more. The genes are TRBV28 and TRBJ2-2; 8 bases are a match to TRBD2. Germline values: CDR1 MDHEN, CDR2 SYDVKM. The CDR3 is made up of 14 amino acids. The ends lost 6 bases at V and 4 bases at J; junction bases unmatched: 4. The DNA for the CDR3 is TGTGCCAGCAGCCTAGCGGGCTTCACCGGGGAGCTGTTTTTT. It yields the protein CASSLAGFTGELFF.

The genes are TRBV4-1 and TRBJ1-2, with 7 bases identical to TRBD1. The CDR3 totals 14 residues. Germline V gives CDR1 MGHRA, CDR2 YSYEKL. J was trimmed by 6 bases and V by 1 base; bases with no gene match: 5. The CDR3 loop reads CASSQGLQGNGYTF. The CDR3 DNA reads as TGCGCCAGCAGCCAAGGTCTACAGGGGAATGGCTACACCTTC.

This clonotype was counted ten times or more. The chain has TRBV6-4 and TRBJ1-3; TRBD1 agrees at 7 bases. V trimming: 7 bases; J trimming: 5 bases; junction bases outside the gene matches: 23. Germline V gene data show CDR1 as MRHNA and CDR2 as SNTAGT. The CDR3 consists of 19 residues. In DNA form, the CDR3 reads TGTGCCAGCATCCCCGGGACAGCCACTTCTGGAACTGTGAGAAACACCATATATTTT. Its translation is CASIPGTATSGTVRNTIYF.

This clonotype was seen at least ten times. The chain couples TRBV18 to TRBJ2-7, with 8 nucleotides matching TRBD1. V gave up 2 bases and J gave up 4 bases; unmatched junction bases: 7. CDR3 length: 15 amino acids. Germline CDR1 reads KGHSH; CDR2 reads LQKENI. Here the CDR3 reads CASSPVTGASYEQYF. The CDR3 DNA is TGTGCCAGCTCACCAGTGACAGGGGCCTCGTACGAGCAGTACTTC.

J is TRBJ2-3 and V is TRBV7-8; 9 bases are shared with TRBD2. The CDR3 totals 15 residues. The V segment lost 1 base and the J segment 4 bases; nucleotides outside the gene matches: 3. Germline CDR1 SGHVS, CDR2 FQNEAQ. The CDR3 nucleotides read TGTGCCAGCAGCTTAGTAGCGGGAGTTGCAGATACGCAGTATTTT. It translates to CASSLVAGVADTQYF.

The chain links TRBV27 to TRBJ2-7; 8 nucleotides match TRBD1. The length of the CDR3 is 14 residues. The junction had 13 bases not matched to a gene; V was cut back by 9 bases and J by 6 bases. In germline, CDR1 is MNHEY, CDR2 SMNVEV (reference sequence). DNA for the CDR3: TGTGCCAGTTCATCTAGGGACAGGCTAGCCGAGCAGTACTTC. Its protein is CASSSRDRLAEQYF.

This clonotype was recorded many times. The chain carries TRBV28 and TRBJ2-7; the D gene could be TRBD1 or TRBD2 (5 bases each). CDR1 is MDHEN and CDR2 is SYDVKM in the germline V gene. V shed 7 bases and J shed 11 bases, with 18 bases lying between them. This CDR3 region has 12 residues. As DNA, the CDR3 is TGTGCCAGCAAAGCCGGGGCCTCCCGGGAGTACTTC. Translation gives CASKAGASREYF.

This clonotype came up many times. The chain employs TRBV4-1 and TRBJ1-3; unclear D gene. The CDR3 contains 14 residues. V was shortened by 1 base and J by 5 bases, with 9 bases between the two germline ends. Looked up from germline, CDR1 is MGHRA and CDR2 is YSYEKL. The CDR3: CASSQGYTRNTIYF. The CDR3 DNA reads as TGCGCCAGCAGCCAAGGATATACCAGAAACACCATATATTTT.

This clonotype occurred many times. The CDR3 DNA reads TGTGCCAGCTCACCACAGGGGCGGGAGCAGTACTTC. Translation: CASSPQGREQYF. The gene calls are TRBV18 and TRBJ2-7; D is perhaps TRBD1 (5 bases). V lost 1 base and J 7 bases, leaving 8 bases between the germline ends. Germline CDR1 KGHSH, CDR2 LQKENI. This CDR3 region has 12 residues.

This clonotype has ten or more counts. J is TRBJ1-2 and V is TRBV5-1, with D tentatively TRBD1 (5 bases). The germline V gene encodes CDR1 SGHRS and CDR2 YFSETQ. CDR3 length: 13 residues. The ends were cut back, 4 bases at V and 8 bases at J, with 15 bases in the middle. CDR3 DNA: TGCGCCAGCAGCCTCCCAGGGTCTTACGGCTACACCTTC. Amino acids: CASSLPGSYGYTF.

This clonotype was seen only a few times. This may arise from a read error, as a much more abundant clone is one base away. The chain carries TRBV12-3 or TRBV12-4 and TRBJ1-6; 8 bases are shared with TRBD1. The CDR3 sequence is 15 residues long. Here the CDR3 DNA reads TGTGCCAGCAGTCCCTGGACAGGGTTATATTCACTCCTCCACTTT. This translates into CASSPWTGLYSLLHF.

This clonotype was detected ten times or more. The rearrangement links TRBV15 to TRBJ2-7; D possibly corresponds to TRBD2 (6 bases). The CDR3 spans 15 residues. Germline CDR1 reads LNHNV; CDR2 reads YYDKDF (reference sequence). The V end lost 0 bases, the J end lost 0 bases, and 9 bases lay between the germline ends. The CDR3 nucleotides read TGTGCCACCAGCAGAGATCGGGGGAGCTCCTACGAGCAGTACTTC. Protein: CATSRDRGSSYEQYF.

This clonotype was recorded many times. This sequence joins TRBV9 and TRBJ1-5; D is undetermined. The CDR3 totals 11 residues. Germline V lookup: CDR1 SGDLS, CDR2 YYNGEE. Trimming pared 0 bases from V and 6 bases from J, leaving 1 base between. CDR3 region: CASSVVQPQHF. CDR3 bases: TGTGCCAGCAGCGTAGTTCAGCCCCAGCATTTT.

This clonotype was seen many times. The chain uses TRBV24-1 and TRBJ2-7; 8 bases agree with TRBD1. Germline V CDR1 and CDR2: KGHDR, SFDVKD. The CDR3 consists of 14 residues. With 3 bases clipped from V and 5 bases from J, the junction kept 5 bases outside the gene matches. CDR3 residues: CATSDKDRGDEQYF. The CDR3 DNA sequence: TGTGCCACCAGTGATAAAGACAGGGGAGACGAGCAGTACTTC.

The chain is built from TRBV12-3 or TRBV12-4 and TRBJ1-2; D not certain. This CDR3 contains 13 residues. V lost 4 bases and J 4 bases, leaving 10 bases between the germline ends. As DNA, the CDR3 is TGTGCCAGCAGTTACGCAGAGAGCTATGGCTACACCTTC. Translation gives CASSYAESYGYTF.

This clonotype was found many times. This chain links TRBV5-1 with TRBJ1-2; a weak D match, TRBD1 (5 bases). The V gene's germline CDR1 is SGHRS and CDR2 YFSETQ. The CDR3 is 16 amino acids. Trimming left V 0 bases short and J 4 bases short, with 16 bases between. Written as DNA, the CDR3 is TGCGCCAGCAGCTTGGATGGACAAGCGGCCTCCTATGGCTACACCTTC. Protein: CASSLDGQAASYGYTF. Full variable domain (outside the CDR3, taken from reference TRBV5-1 and TRBJ1-2): KAGVTQTPRYLIKTRGQQVTLSCSPISGHRSVSWYQQTPGQGLQFLFEYFSETQRNKGNFPGRFSGRQFSNSRSEMNVSTLELGDSALYLCASSLDGQAASYGYTFGSGTRLTVV.

This clonotype was seen only once. One junction end does not reproduce the germline sequence, and a read error may be involved. The chain is built from TRBV7-2 and TRBJ1-2; 8 nucleotides agree with TRBD1. The CDR3 consists of 14 residues. The germline CDR1 and CDR2 sequences are SGHTA and FQGNSA. The DNA for the CDR3 is TGTGCCAGCAGCTTAGGGGCAGGGGGCTATGGCTACATCTTC. This codes for CASSLGAGGYGYIF.

This clonotype was recorded many times. V and J are TRBV7-2 and TRBJ1-1; D gene unclear. CDR3 size: 14 residues. Germline lookup yields CDR1 SGHTA and CDR2 FQGNSA. V was clipped by 2 bases and J by 4 bases, with 11 bases between them. The CDR3, as DNA: TGTGCCAGCAGCTTACGGGGTGCGAGCACTGAAGCTTTCTTT. Translated, it gives CASSLRGASTEAFF.

The sample holds a few counts of this clonotype. The chain employs TRBV12-3 or TRBV12-4 and TRBJ1-5, with 11 bases identical to TRBD1. The CDR3 covers 16 residues. The V gene end was trimmed by 3 bases and the J gene end by 0 bases; junction bases not matched to a gene: 1. CDR3: CASSLDRGHSNQPQHF. For the CDR3, the DNA is TGTGCCAGCAGTTTGGACAGGGGGCATAGCAATCAGCCCCAGCATTTT.

The chain joins TRBV30 to TRBJ2-4; the D gene is possibly TRBD2 (5 bases). Germline V gene sequence: CDR1 GTSNPN, CDR2 SVGIG (reference sequence). V was pared by 0 bases and J by 4 bases, with 16 bases between. The CDR3 has 16 amino acids. The CDR3 nucleotides are TGTGCCTGGAGTGTACGCCCGGGGAGAGGAAAAAACATTCAGTACTTC. The encoded protein is CAWSVRPGRGKNIQYF.

The rearrangement uses TRBV6-1 and TRBJ1-1; the D is unclear. The germline V gene has CDR1 MNHNS and CDR2 SASEGT. This CDR3 is built from 13 residues. Trimming pared 1 base from V and 6 bases from J, leaving 9 bases between. The chain's CDR3 is CASSEVVDAEAFF. In nucleotides, the CDR3 is TGTGCCAGCAGTGAAGTAGTGGATGCTGAAGCTTTCTTT.

This clonotype was counted many times. In nucleotides, the CDR3 is TGTGCCAGCAGCCAGGGACAGGGAAAGCCCCAGCATTTT. Its translation is CASSQGQGKPQHF. The chain is built from TRBV5-5 and TRBJ1-5, with 9 nucleotides matching TRBD1. The CDR3 is 13 residues long. Germline assignment: CDR1 SGHKS and CDR2 YYEKEE (reference sequence). V lost 4 bases, J lost 8 bases, and 4 bases stayed unmatched.